The rows below give T cell receptor beta chains drawn from one sample of a study of B cell selection in AIRE deficiency. TCRdb keeps only in-frame clones here, not all; method: immunoSEQ multiplex PCR. This sample has around 20,000 clones, with about 95% found just once. Input material: Tregs sorted from PBMCs. Every receptor here comes from a human donor with AIRE deficiency. The CDR3 runs from the conserved cysteine through the conserved F or W. The D gene is left open where the match is weak. Part of the rows lack a size; the others show once, few, many or a class for expanded clones.

CDR3 length	J gene	clone size	V gene	D gene	CDR3 DNA	CDR3 protein
14	TRBJ2-2	.	TRBV14	.	TGTGCCAGCAGCCGCATACTAGCTACCGGGGAGCTGTTTTTT	CASSRILATGELFF
15	TRBJ1-3	.	TRBV7-9	.	TGTGCCAGCAGCTTAGCGCAGACACCTGGAAACACCATATATTTT	CASSLAQTPGNTIYF
17	TRBJ2-3	.	TRBV27	TRBD2	TGTGCCAGCAGTCGACTAGCGGGAGGGTTGGGCACAGATACGCAGTATTTT	CASSRLAGGLGTDTQYF
14	TRBJ2-3	.	TRBV10-3	.	TGTGCCATCAGTGGCCGTGGGGGACCCTCCCATCAGTATTTT	CAISGRGGPSHQYF
14	TRBJ1-3	.	TRBV28	.	TGTGCCAGCAGTTTGAGGGGCTTTGGAAACACCATATATTTT	CASSLRGFGNTIYF
15	TRBJ2-5	.	TRBV5-4	.	TGTGCCAGCAGCATCCCAACCGGGACCCAAGAGACCCAGTACTTC	CASSIPTGTQETQYF
14	TRBJ2-5	.	TRBV5-1	.	TGCGCCAGCAGCTTGGGGCTATATGAAGAGACCCAGTACTTC	CASSLGLYEETQYF
15	TRBJ2-7	.	TRBV4-3	.	TGCGCCAGCAGCCAAGGCCGTATGGGCTACTACGAGCAGTACTTC	CASSQGRMGYYEQYF
16	TRBJ2-3	.	TRBV4-1	.	TGCGCCAGCAGCCCTTATCCGGCGAAGATCACAGATACGCAGTATTTT	CASSPYPAKITDTQYF
14	TRBJ2-2	.	TRBV29-1	.	TGCAGCGTTGATGTAGGTCCTGGCACCGGGGAGCTGTTTTTT	CSVDVGPGTGELFF
14	TRBJ1-5	.	TRBV6-1	TRBD1	TGTGCCAGTGCTAGGGACAGGGGGCCTCAGCCCCAGCATTTT	CASARDRGPQPQHF
15	TRBJ2-3	once	TRBV30	TRBD1	TGTGCCTGGAGGGAGGGACAGGGGGCGCGGGATACGCAGTATTTT	CAWREGQGARDTQYF
15	TRBJ2-1	once	TRBV5-1	.	TGCGCCAGCAGCTTGGCAGGGAGCTCCTACAATGAGCAGTTCTTC	CASSLAGSSYNEQFF
18	TRBJ2-2	.	TRBV28	TRBD2	TGTGCCAGCAGTTCGGTAGCGGGAGGTTTGGGGCCAACCGGGGAGCTGTTTTTT	CASSSVAGGLGPTGELFF
18	TRBJ2-3	once	TRBV11-1	TRBD2	TGTGCCAGCAGCTATTCGGGACTAGCGGGAGCGTTCACAGATACGCAGTATTTT	CASSYSGLAGAFTDTQYF
17	TRBJ2-7	.	TRBV4-3	TRBD2	TGCGCCAGCAGCCATCAAACCGGGACTAGCGGGACTTACGAGCAGTACTTC	CASSHQTGTSGTYEQYF
17	TRBJ2-3	once	TRBV18	TRBD2	TGTGCCAGCTCACCAGGACTAGCGGGAGGTTTCACAGATACGCAGTATTTT	CASSPGLAGGFTDTQYF
16	TRBJ2-3	once	TRBV9	.	TGTGCCAGCAGCGCCACTCCAGGGGGGGCCCTAGATACGCAGTATTTT	CASSATPGGALDTQYF
15	TRBJ2-5	.	TRBV15	.	TGTGCCACCTCCCCAGGACCAGTCAGGCAAGAGACCCAGTACTTC	CATSPGPVRQETQYF
14	TRBJ2-7	.	TRBV11-2	.	TGTGCCAGCAGCCCCTCGTATCGGGTCTACGAGCAGTACTTC	CASSPSYRVYEQYF
15	TRBJ2-1	.	TRBV7-3	TRBD2	TGTGCCAGCAGCTTAACTAGCGGGAGGTACAATGAGCAGTTCTTC	CASSLTSGRYNEQFF
16	TRBJ2-5	.	TRBV7-2	.	TGTGCCAGCAGCTTATTAATTCGGCCAGACCAAGAGACCCAGTACTTC	CASSLLIRPDQETQYF
15	TRBJ2-7	.	TRBV19	TRBD2	TGTGCCACCGGACTAGCGGGAGGCATTAACTACGAGCAGTACTTC	CATGLAGGINYEQYF